These T cell receptor beta chains were read from a single sample in a study of blood T cell repertoires in COVID-19. Measured with immunoSEQ multiplex PCR; TCRdb has only the in-frame clones, and not every one. The profile covers around 240,000 clones, with 70% to 85% appearing a single time and roughly 1.4% taken by the ten largest. Sample: peripheral blood. These receptors originate from a woman aged 35 to 49 who had recovered from COVID-19. Each CDR3 is given with its conserved first and last residue. D genes are given only for firm matches. Part of the rows lack a size; the others show once, few, many or a class for expanded clones.

v_call: TRBV20-1
j_call: TRBJ2-7
d_call: .
clone_size: .
cdr3_nt: TGCAGTGCTAGTAGCGGCACCCAGTTTGACGAGCAGTACTTC
cdr3_aa: CSASSGTQFDEQYF

v_call: TRBV5-1
j_call: TRBJ1-4
d_call: TRBD1
clone_size: .
cdr3_nt: TGCGCCAGCAGCGTACAGGGGTCTACTGAAAAACTGTTTTTT
cdr3_aa: CASSVQGSTEKLFF

v_call: TRBV9
j_call: TRBJ1-6
d_call: TRBD1
clone_size: .
cdr3_nt: TGTGCCAGCAGCATGGGGACAGGGAATAATTCACCCCTCCACTTT
cdr3_aa: CASSMGTGNNSPLHF

v_call: TRBV7-2
j_call: TRBJ2-2
d_call: .
clone_size: .
cdr3_nt: TGTGCCAGCAGCGGACAGCAGGGTATTTTCGGGGAGCTGTTTTTT
cdr3_aa: CASSGQQGIFGELFF

v_call: TRBV10-3
j_call: TRBJ1-2
d_call: .
clone_size: once
cdr3_nt: TGTGCCATCAGTGAGCTCCGTGGAGAAGGCTACACCTTC
cdr3_aa: CAISELRGEGYTF

v_call: TRBV11-2
j_call: TRBJ2-1
d_call: TRBD2
clone_size: .
cdr3_nt: TGTGCCAGCAGCCCTAGACTAGCGGGGGGGTTTATCCACAATGAGCAGTTCTTC
cdr3_aa: CASSPRLAGGFIHNEQFF

v_call: TRBV25-1
j_call: TRBJ1-6
d_call: .
clone_size: .
cdr3_nt: TGTGCCAGCAGTGATTTTCGGGGGGCTAATCATAATTCACCCCTCCACTTT
cdr3_aa: CASSDFRGANHNSPLHF

v_call: TRBV18
j_call: TRBJ1-4
d_call: .
clone_size: .
cdr3_nt: TGTGCCAGCTCACGCGACAGGAGATTAACAACTAATGAAAAACTGTTTTTT
cdr3_aa: CASSRDRRLTTNEKLFF

v_call: TRBV3-1/TRBV3-2
j_call: TRBJ2-7
d_call: TRBD2
clone_size: .
cdr3_nt: TGTGCCAGCAGCCAAGCGGGGCTAGCGGGGCCGACTTACGAGCAGTACTTC
cdr3_aa: CASSQAGLAGPTYEQYF

v_call: TRBV7-3
j_call: TRBJ1-1
d_call: TRBD1
clone_size: few
cdr3_nt: TGTGCCAGCAGCTCCGGGACAGGGGGCGACACTGAAGCTTTCTTT
cdr3_aa: CASSSGTGGDTEAFF

v_call: TRBV5-4
j_call: TRBJ2-1
d_call: .
clone_size: .
cdr3_nt: TGTGCCAGCAGCACGACTAGTAGTAATGAGCAGTTCTTC
cdr3_aa: CASSTTSSNEQFF

v_call: TRBV28
j_call: TRBJ1-4
d_call: TRBD1
clone_size: .
cdr3_nt: TGTGCCAGCAGTACGGACAGGGGTGTAGAAAAACTGTTTTTT
cdr3_aa: CASSTDRGVEKLFF

v_call: TRBV13
j_call: TRBJ1-5
d_call: .
clone_size: .
cdr3_nt: TGTGCCAGCAGCGCGAGGGGGAGCAATCAGCCCCAGCATTTT
cdr3_aa: CASSARGSNQPQHF

v_call: TRBV6-1
j_call: TRBJ1-6
d_call: .
clone_size: .
cdr3_nt: TGTGCCAGCAGTGAGGGGGGGGCCTCCCTCCTAAACCCCCTCCACTTT
cdr3_aa: CASSEGGASLLNPLHF

v_call: TRBV16
j_call: TRBJ1-2
d_call: TRBD1
clone_size: .
cdr3_nt: TGTGCCAGCAGCCCGGGACAGGGTAACTATGGCTACACCTTC
cdr3_aa: CASSPGQGNYGYTF

v_call: TRBV19
j_call: TRBJ2-5
d_call: TRBD1
clone_size: .
cdr3_nt: TGTGCCAGTAGGCAAACAGGGGGAGAGACCCAGTACTTC
cdr3_aa: CASRQTGGETQYF

v_call: TRBV4-1
j_call: TRBJ2-3
d_call: TRBD2
clone_size: .
cdr3_nt: TGCGCCAGCAGCCGAGACCCAGGACTAGCGGGGACAGATACGCAGTATTTT
cdr3_aa: CASSRDPGLAGTDTQYF

v_call: TRBV7-9
j_call: TRBJ1-2
d_call: .
clone_size: .
cdr3_nt: TGTGCCAGCAGCTTAGAGGAGATAGAGTACACCTTC
cdr3_aa: CASSLEEIEYTF

v_call: TRBV27
j_call: TRBJ1-2
d_call: TRBD1
clone_size: once
cdr3_nt: TGTGCCAGCAGTTTATCCTTAACAGGGGGTAAGGGCTACACCTTC
cdr3_aa: CASSLSLTGGKGYTF

v_call: TRBV19
j_call: TRBJ1-6
d_call: .
clone_size: .
cdr3_nt: TGTGCCAGTTCCCCACACTCGGAGTCACCCCTCCACTTT
cdr3_aa: CASSPHSESPLHF

v_call: TRBV10-3
j_call: TRBJ1-5
d_call: .
clone_size: .
cdr3_nt: TGTGCCATCAGTGAGATATCTAATCAGCCCCAGCATTTT
cdr3_aa: CAISEISNQPQHF

v_call: TRBV12-3/TRBV12-4
j_call: TRBJ2-1
d_call: .
clone_size: .
cdr3_nt: TGTGCCAGCAGTTTAGGTTTAGGGGCCCAGTTCTTC
cdr3_aa: CASSLGLGAQFF

v_call: TRBV6-5
j_call: TRBJ1-4
d_call: .
clone_size: .
cdr3_nt: TGTGCCAGCAGTTACGGGGAGGGTAGGGGAAAACTGTTTTTT
cdr3_aa: CASSYGEGRGKLFF

v_call: TRBV4-1
j_call: TRBJ1-2
d_call: .
clone_size: .
cdr3_nt: TGCGCCAGCAGCCATGAGTTTACAGCGGTCTATGGCTACACCTTC
cdr3_aa: CASSHEFTAVYGYTF

v_call: TRBV3-1/TRBV3-2
j_call: TRBJ2-7
d_call: .
clone_size: .
cdr3_nt: TGTGCCAGCAGCCAATCGGGGGGCGGAGAGCAGTACTTC
cdr3_aa: CASSQSGGGEQYF

v_call: TRBV5-1
j_call: TRBJ1-1
d_call: .
clone_size: .
cdr3_nt: TGCGCCAGCAGCTTGACAGGCCTCACTGAAGCTTTCTTT
cdr3_aa: CASSLTGLTEAFF

v_call: TRBV15
j_call: TRBJ2-5
d_call: TRBD2
clone_size: .
cdr3_nt: TGTGCCACCGGGTCTCCCGGGGGGCAAGAGACCCAGTACTTC
cdr3_aa: CATGSPGGQETQYF

v_call: TRBV6-6
j_call: TRBJ1-1
d_call: TRBD1
clone_size: few
cdr3_nt: TGTGCCAGCAGTGGACAGGGAGACACTGAAGCTTTCTTT
cdr3_aa: CASSGQGDTEAFF

v_call: TRBV4-2
j_call: TRBJ2-3
d_call: TRBD2
clone_size: .
cdr3_nt: TGTGCCAGCAGCCTCGGACTAGCGGGGGGGCCCGGAGATACGCAGTATTTT
cdr3_aa: CASSLGLAGGPGDTQYF

v_call: TRBV7-2
j_call: TRBJ1-6
d_call: .
clone_size: once
cdr3_nt: TGTGCCAGCAGCTTAAATCCGGGAACACCCCTCCACTTT
cdr3_aa: CASSLNPGTPLHF

v_call: TRBV5-1
j_call: TRBJ2-1
d_call: .
clone_size: once
cdr3_nt: TGCGCCAGCAGCTCCGCGGGAAGCTCCTACAATGAGCAGTTCTTC
cdr3_aa: CASSSAGSSYNEQFF

v_call: TRBV5-1
j_call: TRBJ2-5
d_call: TRBD1
clone_size: .
cdr3_nt: TGCGCCAGCAGCGACCCAGGGGGCATGGAGACCCAGTACTTC
cdr3_aa: CASSDPGGMETQYF

v_call: TRBV29-1
j_call: TRBJ1-2
d_call: .
clone_size: .
cdr3_nt: TGCAGCGTTCTCCCCGACAGTAACTATGGCTACACCTTC
cdr3_aa: CSVLPDSNYGYTF

v_call: TRBV11-2
j_call: TRBJ1-4
d_call: TRBD1
clone_size: .
cdr3_nt: TGTGCCAGCAGCACCGAGACAGGGCACCTGTTTTTT
cdr3_aa: CASSTETGHLFF

v_call: TRBV7-2
j_call: TRBJ1-6
d_call: .
clone_size: .
cdr3_nt: TGTGCCAGCAGCCTTACGGGGGGGATTAATTCACCCCTCCACTTT
cdr3_aa: CASSLTGGINSPLHF

v_call: TRBV6-5
j_call: TRBJ1-2
d_call: .
clone_size: .
cdr3_nt: TGTGCCAGCAGTTACAACGACTACCGAGGCTACACCTTC
cdr3_aa: CASSYNDYRGYTF

v_call: TRBV6-2/TRBV6-3
j_call: TRBJ2-1
d_call: .
clone_size: once
cdr3_nt: TGTGCCAGCAGTTACCCTCCCGGGACTCACAATTACAATGAGCAGTTCTTC
cdr3_aa: CASSYPPGTHNYNEQFF

v_call: TRBV4-2
j_call: TRBJ1-3
d_call: .
clone_size: .
cdr3_nt: TGTGCCAGCAGCCTTCCATCAGCGGGAATCTCTGGAAACACCATATATTTT
cdr3_aa: CASSLPSAGISGNTIYF